The 23 T cell receptor beta chains in this list originate from one sample, sequenced in a study of cytomegalovirus exposure and HLA in healthy donors (dated by TCRdb to about 2017). The library was built by means of the immunoSEQ multiplex PCR assay. For the multiplex PCR, a mixture combining 60 forward primers for TCR Vbeta segments and 13 reverse primers for TCR Jbeta segments was used. Imported from immuneACCESS, the table was reduced by TCRdb to in-frame sequences with V and J called. These copies leave out some clones; in studies compared against another copy, an unresolved V gene accounts for under half, and the cause of the remainder is not known. This sample is represented by roughly 150,000 clones; around two thirds of them were singletons. 10% of the sample comes from the top ten. The source material was PBMCs. The source of these receptors is a man younger than 40 in good health and CMV-seropositive.

CDR3 DNA sequence: TGTGCCATCAGTGACCGGGACAGGGGTAATGGAAACACCATATATTTT. It encodes CAISDRDRGNGNTIYF. The chain employs TRBV10-3 and TRBJ1-3; TRBD1 matches at 10 bases. Trimming took 3 bases from V and 3 from J; bases not matched to a gene: 5. The CDR3 runs to 16 residues. Germline loops: CDR1 ENHRY, CDR2 SYGVKD.

This clone was counted a few times. V and J are TRBV28 and TRBJ2-5, with 9 bases aligning to TRBD1. The CDR3 runs to 15 residues. The V gene's germline CDR1 is MDHEN and CDR2 SYDVKM. V shed 5 bases, J shed 0 bases, and the junction held 4 bases outside the gene matches. CDR3 coding DNA: TGTGCCAGCAGTGCCCGGGACAGGGACCAAGAGACCCAGTACTTC. Translating it yields CASSARDRDQETQYF.

The chain is built from TRBV10-3 and TRBJ2-2; perhaps TRBD2 as D (7 bases). Trimming removed 4 bases at V and 6 bases at J, with 9 bases between. Germline V CDR1 and CDR2: ENHRY, SYGVKD. CDR3 size: 13 residues. CDR3 region: CAISGGGAGELFF. In nucleotides, the CDR3 is TGTGCCATCAGTGGAGGGGGGGCCGGGGAGCTGTTTTTT.

This rearrangement joins TRBV30 to TRBJ1-4; tentative D call: TRBD1 (5 bases). CDR3 length equals 14 residues. Germline loops: CDR1 GTSNPN, CDR2 SVGIG (reference sequence). V was cut by 3 bases and J by 4 bases, with 12 bases left in between. CDR3 sequence: CAWSPGRVNEKLFF. The DNA of the CDR3 is TGTGCCTGGAGCCCCGGCAGGGTTAATGAAAAACTGTTTTTT.

This chain uses TRBV5-1 with TRBJ1-6, with D tentatively TRBD1 (5 bases). The CDR3 is 14 residues long. V gave up 2 bases and J gave up 7 bases, with 10 bases separating them. CDR1 is SGHRS and CDR2 is YFSETQ in the germline V gene. DNA of the CDR3: TGCGCCAGCAGCTTAGGGGATGTGAATTCACCCCTCCACTTT. It is translated as CASSLGDVNSPLHF.

The genes are TRBV27 and TRBJ2-5; D is unclear. The J call may be incorrect, as the DNA end agrees better with TRBJ2-7. Germline CDR1 and CDR2: MNHEY and SMNVEV (reference sequence). This CDR3 spans 15 amino acids. DNA for the CDR3: TGTGCCAGCAGTTTATACGACGGTAGCTCCTACGAGCAGTACTTC. Its translation: CASSLYDGSSYEQYF.

The chain recombines TRBV19 with TRBJ2-5, with D possibly matching TRBD2 (5 bases). The CDR3 runs 13 residues. Germline V lookup: CDR1 LNHDA, CDR2 SQIVND (reference sequence). The germline V and J ends were trimmed by 5 bases and 5 bases, with 12 bases remaining between them. The CDR3 DNA follows: TGTGCCAGTAGTGGAACTAGTGCTGAGACCCAGTACTTC. Translation: CASSGTSAETQYF. Using reference TRBV19 and TRBJ2-5 for the parts outside the CDR3, the full variable domain is DGGITQSPKYLFRKEGQNVTLSCEQNLNHDAMYWYRQDPGQGLRLIYYSQIVNDFQKGDIAEGYSVSREKKESFPLTVTSAQKNPTAFYLCASSGTSAETQYFGPGTRLLVL.

V is TRBV4-2 and J is TRBJ2-7; TRBD2 is a possible D gene (6 bases). The CDR3 has 14 residues. The germline gives CDR1 LGHNA, CDR2 YNFKEQ. Trimming took off 4 bases at V and 4 bases at J, with 14 bases between the two ends. The CDR3 region has the DNA TGTGCCAGCAGCCCTGGACTGGGGAGGTACGAGCAGTACTTC. Translated: CASSPGLGRYEQYF.

The rearrangement uses TRBV5-1 and TRBJ2-7; D might be TRBD1 (6 bases). V gave up 2 bases and J gave up 3 bases, with 12 bases separating them. From germline, CDR1 is SGHRS and CDR2 YFSETQ. CDR3 size: 14 residues. The CDR3 nucleotides read TGCGCCAGCAGCTTCCGGGACAAGAACTACGAGCAGTACTTC. This codes for CASSFRDKNYEQYF. The entire variable domain, with the rest obtained from reference TRBV5-1 and TRBJ2-7, is as follows: KAGVTQTPRYLIKTRGQQVTLSCSPISGHRSVSWYQQTPGQGLQFLFEYFSETQRNKGNFPGRFSGRQFSNSRSEMNVSTLELGDSALYLCASSFRDKNYEQYFGPGTRLTVT.

V and J are TRBV6-5 and TRBJ2-5, with D uncertain. With the DNA end fitting TRBJ2-7 better, the J assignment may be wrong. Per germline, CDR1 MNHEY and CDR2 SVGAGI. The length of the CDR3 is 16 residues. CDR3 loop: CASSYSRRSKAYEQYF. CDR3 sequence (DNA): TGTGCCAGCAGTTACTCGAGGCGGAGCAAGGCCTACGAGCAGTACTTC.

The chain couples TRBV6-6 to TRBJ1-1; a possible D gene is TRBD1 (6 bases). V lost 8 bases, J lost 1 base, and 14 bases lay in between. The CDR3 extends over 14 amino acids. Germline V gene sequence: CDR1 MNHNY, CDR2 SVGAGI (reference sequence). For the CDR3, the DNA is TGTGCCAGCGGAAAGGGACACCCGAACACTGAAGCTTTCTTT. Encoded protein: CASGKGHPNTEAFF.

The chain recombines TRBV11-3 with TRBJ1-2; D remains ambiguous. CDR1 SGHNT and CDR2 YENEEA come from the germline V gene. The V end was cut by 4 bases, the J end by 0 bases, with 18 bases between. The CDR3 runs 17 residues. This CDR3 reads CASSSYSRSGTNYGYTF. CDR3 nucleotide sequence: TGTGCCAGCAGCTCCTACTCAAGGTCGGGGACTAACTATGGCTACACCTTC.

The gene calls are TRBV30 and TRBJ1-1; 7 positions match TRBD1. The CDR3 runs to 15 residues. The junction had 6 bases not matched to a gene; V was cut back by 2 bases and J by 0 bases. The V gene's germline CDR1 is GTSNPN and CDR2 SVGIG (reference sequence). CDR3 loop: CAWSPGQSMNTEAFF. CDR3 bases: TGTGCCTGGAGTCCGGGACAGTCGATGAACACTGAAGCTTTCTTT.

The gene calls are TRBV11-2 and TRBJ1-5; maybe TRBD1 (5 bases). The CDR3 loop spans 14 amino acids. The germline V gene encodes CDR1 SGHAT and CDR2 FQNNGV. The ends were cut back, 5 bases at V and 5 bases at J, with 13 bases in the middle. The CDR3 bases are TGTGCCAGCAGCCAGTGGGGCGGCCATCAGCCCCAGCATTTT. Translating it yields CASSQWGGHQPQHF.

V usage is TRBV4-2 and J usage is TRBJ1-5; D is perhaps TRBD1 (6 bases). V gave up 0 bases and J gave up 6 bases, with 12 bases separating them. This CDR3 has 15 amino acids. The V gene's germline CDR1 is LGHNA and CDR2 YNFKEQ. CDR3 residues: CASSQDKTGFQPQHF. CDR3 nucleotide sequence: TGTGCCAGCAGCCAAGATAAGACAGGCTTTCAGCCCCAGCATTTT.

This chain uses TRBV19 with TRBJ2-1; 7 bases align to TRBD2. CDR3 length: 12 residues. Looked up from germline, CDR1 is LNHDA and CDR2 is SQIVND (reference sequence). Germline trimming cut 8 bases from V and 8 bases from J; bases unmatched to any gene: 6. As DNA, the CDR3 is TGTGCCAGTGGTAGCGGGCGGCATGAGCAGTTCTTC. It translates to CASGSGRHEQFF.

The chain uses TRBV30 and TRBJ2-3, with D tentatively TRBD2 (5 bases). V gave up 0 bases and J gave up 1 base, with 11 bases separating them. The CDR3 consists of 15 residues. CDR1 is GTSNPN, CDR2 SVGIG, per germline (reference sequence). CDR3 loop: CAWSVLDGGTDTQYF. CDR3 coding DNA: TGTGCCTGGAGTGTACTAGATGGGGGCACAGATACGCAGTATTTT.

This chain joins TRBV7-8 and TRBJ2-2; a possible D gene is TRBD1 (6 bases). V shed 5 bases and J shed 1 base, with 14 bases lying between them. This CDR3 comprises 16 residues. Germline CDR1 is SGHVS and CDR2 is FQNEAQ. This CDR3 reads CASSALRGGNTGELFF. Written as DNA, the CDR3 is TGTGCCAGCAGCGCCCTCAGGGGCGGGAACACCGGGGAGCTGTTTTTT.

The chain uses TRBV7-3 and TRBJ1-1; D remains ambiguous. In germline, CDR1 is SGHTA, CDR2 FQGTGA. The CDR3 has 13 residues. V lost 2 bases, J lost 5 bases, and 9 bases lay in between. The CDR3 DNA reads as TGTGCCAGCAGCTTATACAGAGAAACTGAAGCTTTCTTT. This encodes CASSLYRETEAFF.

In this sample, this clone turned up a few times. This chain uses TRBV19 with TRBJ1-5; the D gene is possibly TRBD1 (5 bases). The CDR3 covers 14 residues. V gave up 4 bases and J gave up 1 base, with 8 bases separating them. The germline V gene has CDR1 LNHDA and CDR2 SQIVND (reference sequence). For the CDR3, the DNA is TGTGCCAGTAGTAATCCAGGGAGCAATCAGCCCCAGCATTTT. Its translation is CASSNPGSNQPQHF.

This clone was detected only once. The chain joins TRBV7-3 to TRBJ1-1, with unresolved D. V shed 1 base and J shed 6 bases, with 9 bases lying between them. The V gene's germline CDR1 is SGHTA and CDR2 FQGTGA. The CDR3 consists of 13 residues. The CDR3 DNA is TGTGCCAGCAGCTTAATATTAATGTCTGAAGCTTTCTTT. This sequence encodes CASSLILMSEAFF.

This clone came up once. The CDR3 sequence is CASSLTGGEQFF. CDR3 in DNA: TGTGCCAGCAGTTTAACGGGAGGCGAGCAGTTCTTC. The V and J genes are TRBV27 and TRBJ2-1; 7 bases are a match to TRBD2. This CDR3 contains 12 residues. Germline V gene sequence: CDR1 MNHEY, CDR2 SMNVEV (reference sequence). With 2 bases clipped from V and 10 bases from J, the junction kept 2 bases outside the gene matches.

The sample holds a few counts of this clone. The rearrangement joins TRBV27 to TRBJ1-1; the D is unclear. Trimming took 6 bases from V and 4 from J, leaving 12 bases between them. The germline V gene encodes CDR1 MNHEY and CDR2 SMNVEV (reference sequence). This CDR3 has 13 residues. The DNA for the CDR3 is TGTGCCAGCAGGCGGGAGGGAGCCACTGAAGCTTTCTTT. This gives the protein CASRREGATEAFF.